These 22 T cell receptor beta chains were all obtained from the same sample, sequenced in a study of blood T cell repertoires in COVID-19 (dated by TCRdb to the early 2020s). The library was made by the immunoSEQ multiplex PCR assay. Held by TCRdb, this immuneACCESS table contains in-frame sequences only and omits some clones. Under half of the omission traces to an unresolved V gene where checked; the cause of the rest is unknown. In all, the sample holds roughly 380,000 clones, and approximately 89% of those were seen once. Together, the top ten hold 3% to 4.5% of the sample. Sequencing was done on a sample of peripheral blood. All receptors derive from a woman aged 60-75 years with COVID-19, enrolled during active disease.

This chain links TRBV5-1 with TRBJ2-5; 7 nucleotides agree with TRBD2. CDR1 is SGHRS and CDR2 is YFSETQ in the germline V gene. This CDR3 is 14 amino acids long. V shed 5 bases and J 5 bases; nucleotides not matched to a gene: 9. CDR3 loop: CASRRAWGGETQYF. CDR3 bases: TGCGCCAGCAGGAGGGCCTGGGGAGGGGAGACCCAGTACTTC.

J is TRBJ2-7 and V is TRBV20-1; 7 positions match TRBD1. Germline values: CDR1 DFQATT, CDR2 SNEGSKA (reference sequence). The CDR3 has 11 amino acids. After removal of 3 bases from V and 9 bases from J, the junction contained 5 bases not matched to a gene. Written as DNA, the CDR3 is TGCAGTGCTAGTGACAGGGCGGCGCAGTACTTC. It translates to CSASDRAAQYF.

The chain joins TRBV5-1 to TRBJ1-6, with D tentatively TRBD1 (5 bases). The CDR3 consists of 16 residues. The germline V gene encodes CDR1 SGHRS and CDR2 YFSETQ. V was trimmed by 2 bases and J by 0 bases, leaving 9 bases between them. CDR3 sequence (DNA): TGCGCCAGCAGCTTAGACAGCAGCTCCTATAATTCACCCCTCCACTTT. Translating gives CASSLDSSSYNSPLHF.

CDR3 amino acids: CASSVPGGKNIQYF. In DNA, the CDR3 is TGTGCCAGTAGTGTGCCGGGGGGGAAAAACATTCAGTACTTC. This rearrangement joins TRBV19 to TRBJ2-4; 8 bases match TRBD2. CDR1 and CDR2 from the germline V gene are LNHDA and SQIVND (reference sequence). V shed 5 bases, J shed 4 bases, and the junction held 4 bases outside the gene matches. The CDR3 runs 14 residues.

Regarding this clone: The sample carries other DNA sequences with the same CDR3. This chain links TRBV20-1 with TRBJ2-7; D is undetermined. The germline V and J ends were trimmed by 1 base and 4 bases, with 5 bases remaining between them. Germline loops: CDR1 DFQATT, CDR2 SNEGSKA (reference sequence). The CDR3 covers 11 residues. Written as DNA, the CDR3 is TGCAGTGCTAGAGTATCTTACGAGCAGTACTTC. The encoded protein is CSARVSYEQYF.

The chain has TRBV5-1 and TRBJ1-3; a weak D match, TRBD1 (6 bases). V was pared by 4 bases and J by 2 bases, with 13 bases between. Germline CDR1 is SGHRS and CDR2 is YFSETQ. The CDR3 is 15 residues long. The CDR3 DNA reads TGCGCCAGCAGCCCAGGGGTTGGTACTGGAAACACCATATATTTT. Protein: CASSPGVGTGNTIYF.

CDR3 amino acids: CASSLRLAVLGNTEAFF. The CDR3 bases are TGTGCCAGCAGCTTAAGACTGGCAGTTCTAGGGAACACTGAAGCTTTCTTT. The chain couples TRBV7-2 to TRBJ1-1; no clear D gene. Germline CDR1 and CDR2: SGHTA and FQGNSA. The CDR3 sequence is 17 residues long. V dropped 2 bases and J dropped 1 base, with 17 bases sitting between them.

This clone was seen only once. The chain is built from TRBV5-1 and TRBJ1-2; possible D gene TRBD1, 6 bases. Between the trimmed V and J ends, which lost 7 bases and 8 bases, there was a span of 21 bases. The CDR3 runs 14 residues. The germline CDR1 and CDR2 sequences are SGHRS and YFSETQ. The CDR3 nucleotides read TGCGCCAGCTCTAGGGAAGGGCCAGGGGACGGCTACACCTTC. This gives the protein CASSREGPGDGYTF.

DNA for the CDR3: TGCACCAGCAGCCAAGATTGTCCGGGAGGTAGATATCAGCCCCAGCATTTT. It yields the protein CTSSQDCPGGRYQPQHF. The rearrangement joins TRBV1 to TRBJ1-5. TRBV1 is a documented pseudogene. This CDR3 is 17 amino acids long.

The rearrangement links TRBV18 to TRBJ2-6; TRBD2 might be the D (6 bases). Trimming shortened V by 3 bases and J by 0 bases, and 12 bases separated the two germline ends. Germline V CDR1 and CDR2: KGHSH, LQKENI. This CDR3 is 17 amino acids long. CDR3 DNA sequence: TGTGCCAGCTCACCGTTAGCGGCGTTCTCTGGGGCCAACGTCCTGACTTTC. Its protein is CASSPLAAFSGANVLTF.

The V gene is TRBV7-9, the J gene TRBJ2-2; D gene uncertain. The CDR3 has 13 amino acids. Germline lookup yields CDR1 SEHNR and CDR2 FQNEAQ (reference sequence). Trimming took 2 bases from V and 3 from J, leaving 4 bases between them. CDR3 nucleotide sequence: TGTGCCAGCAGCTTACAGGACACCGGGGAGCTGTTTTTT. Translating gives CASSLQDTGELFF.

This chain joins TRBV27 and TRBJ1-6; a weak D match, TRBD1 (5 bases). The CDR3 contains 15 residues. Germline V gene lookup returns CDR1 MNHEY and CDR2 SMNVEV (reference sequence). Trimming stripped 4 bases from V and 9 bases from J, with 16 bases between. The DNA for the CDR3 is TGTGCCAGCAGTTCCCCGGCAGGGCGCCGTTCACCCCTCCACTTT. Its protein product is CASSSPAGRRSPLHF.

The chain employs TRBV7-8 and TRBJ1-3, with D unclear. With 7 bases removed from V and 1 base from J, the gap between germline ends came to 14 bases. The germline V gene encodes CDR1 SGHVS and CDR2 FQNEAQ. The CDR3 covers 15 residues. CDR3 loop: CASTRGSLSGNTIYF. The CDR3 DNA reads as TGTGCCAGCACCAGAGGCAGCCTGTCTGGAAACACCATATATTTT.

The chain recombines TRBV10-2 with TRBJ2-7; D remains unclear. Trimming removed 2 bases from V and 0 bases from J, with 5 bases in between. The CDR3 is 13 amino acids. Looked up from germline, CDR1 is WSHSY and CDR2 is SAAADI. CDR3 loop: CASSEPGSYEQYF. The CDR3 bases are TGCGCCAGCAGTGAGCCGGGCTCCTACGAGCAGTACTTC.

The V call is TRBV28, the J call TRBJ1-1; D remains ambiguous. CDR1 MDHEN and CDR2 SYDVKM come from the germline V gene. The CDR3 runs 13 residues. Trimming cost V 8 bases and J 11 bases, with 21 bases left between them. The DNA for the CDR3 is TGTGCCAGCTATGCGAGGGTAGCCCAAGGCGCTTTCTTT. Protein product: CASYARVAQGAFF. Complete variable domain (other parts from reference TRBV28 and TRBJ1-1): DVKVTQSSRYLVKRTGEKVFLECVQDMDHENMFWYRQDPGLGLRLIYFSYDVKMKEKGDIPEGYSVSREKKERFSLILESASTNQTSMYLCASYARVAQGAFFGQGTRLTVV.

This clone showed up just once. The chain links TRBV2 to TRBJ1-4; tentatively, D is TRBD1 (6 bases). Per the germline V gene, CDR1 is SNHLY and CDR2 is FYNNEI. This CDR3 is 14 amino acids long. V lost 4 bases, J lost 5 bases, and 11 bases lay in between. CDR3 DNA: TGTGCCAGCAGTGTTCAGGGGACGAATGAAAAACTGTTTTTT. Its protein is CASSVQGTNEKLFF.

This clone was detected only once. A much larger clone is a single base away; this may be a read error. The chain joins TRBV7-2 to TRBJ1-2; 7 bases line up with TRBD1. There are 12 residues in the CDR3. Looked up from germline, CDR1 is SGHTA and CDR2 is FQGNSA. With 4 bases clipped from V and 5 bases from J, the junction kept 1 base outside the gene matches. The CDR3 nucleotides read TGTGCCAGCAGCTCACAGGGGTATGGCTACACCTTC. Translation gives CASSSQGYGYTF.

V is TRBV2 and J is TRBJ1-1; D is uncertain. Germline-derived CDR1 and CDR2 are SNHLY and FYNNEI. This CDR3 spans 13 amino acids. V gave up 6 bases and J gave up 0 bases, with 8 bases separating them. CDR3 residues: CASRVDLNTEAFF. The CDR3 DNA is TGTGCCAGCAGGGTAGATTTGAACACTGAAGCTTTCTTT.

The chain recombines TRBV30 with TRBJ1-3, with D unresolved. Trimming shortened V by 3 bases and J by 2 bases, and 11 bases separated the two germline ends. Germline V gives CDR1 GTSNPN, CDR2 SVGIG (reference sequence). CDR3 length equals 14 residues. CDR3 region: CAWRSGVTGNTIYF. In DNA form, the CDR3 reads TGTGCCTGGAGATCAGGCGTAACTGGAAACACCATATATTTT.

This clone was recorded a few times. The chain links TRBV30 to TRBJ2-5; 10 bases map to TRBD2. The CDR3 runs 16 residues. The junction had 13 bases not matched to a gene; V was cut back by 4 bases and J by 5 bases. Germline V gene data show CDR1 as GTSNPN and CDR2 as SVGIG (reference sequence). The CDR3 spells CAWTPAGTSVYETQYF. The CDR3 coding sequence is TGTGCCTGGACCCCGGCCGGGACTAGCGTATACGAGACCCAGTACTTC.

The J gene is TRBJ1-2, the V gene TRBV12-3 or TRBV12-4; D unclear. Trimming took 8 bases from V and 5 from J, leaving 15 bases between them. This CDR3 comprises 13 residues. For the CDR3, the DNA is TGTGCCAGCGTCCGCAAGGGCGGGTATGGCTACACCTTC. This codes for CASVRKGGYGYTF.

The chain combines TRBV25-1 with TRBJ2-3, with TRBD2 matching 8 bases. V gave up 4 bases and J gave up 0 bases; unmatched junction bases: 6. CDR3 length: 16 amino acids. Germline V gives CDR1 MGHDK, CDR2 SYGVNS. The DNA for the CDR3 is TGTGCCAGCAGTGTGCGTAGCGGGGCTAGCACAGATACGCAGTATTTT. Translation: CASSVRSGASTDTQYF.